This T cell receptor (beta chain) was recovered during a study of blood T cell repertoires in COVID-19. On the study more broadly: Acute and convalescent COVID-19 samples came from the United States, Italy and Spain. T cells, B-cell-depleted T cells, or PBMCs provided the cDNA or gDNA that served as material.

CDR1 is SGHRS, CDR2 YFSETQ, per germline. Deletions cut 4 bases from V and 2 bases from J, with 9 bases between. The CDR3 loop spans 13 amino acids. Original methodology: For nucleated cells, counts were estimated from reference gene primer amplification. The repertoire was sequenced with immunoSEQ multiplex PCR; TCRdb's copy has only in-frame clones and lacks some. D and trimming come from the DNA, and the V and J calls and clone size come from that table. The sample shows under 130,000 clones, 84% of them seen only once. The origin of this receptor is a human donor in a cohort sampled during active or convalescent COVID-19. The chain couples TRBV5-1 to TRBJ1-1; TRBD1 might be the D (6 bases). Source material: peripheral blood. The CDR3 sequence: CASSRDTNTEAFF. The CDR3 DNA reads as TGCGCCAGCAGCCGGGACACCAACACTGAAGCTTTCTTT.